The 24 T cell receptor beta chains presented below share a single source sample, sequenced in a study of control samples from healthy donors and cancer patients (dated by TCRdb to about 2020). The library was generated by the immunoSEQ multiplex PCR assay. Imported from immuneACCESS, the table was reduced by TCRdb to in-frame sequences with V and J called. These copies leave out some clones; in studies compared against another copy, an unresolved V gene accounts for under half, and the cause of the remainder is not known. The sample yields 150,000 to 200,000 clones; 88% were counted once. Clones ranked in the top ten supply 4.5% to 6% of the sample. Sequencing input: blood. Receptors were obtained from a woman in her 30s in good health.

J is TRBJ2-3 and V is TRBV6-4, with TRBD2 matching over 7 bases. V gave up 2 bases and J gave up 1 base; unmatched junction bases: 3. Per germline, CDR1 MRHNA and CDR2 SNTAGT. The CDR3 covers 15 residues. The CDR3 DNA is TGTGCCAGCAGTGACAGCCTAGCGGGCACAGATACGCAGTATTTT. Its translation is CASSDSLAGTDTQYF.

With regard to this clone: One end of the junction is discordant with germline, which a read error may explain. Other DNA sequences of this sample code for an identical CDR3. The rearrangement uses TRBV4-1 and TRBJ1-2; no firm D call. CDR1 and CDR2 (germline): MGHRA, YSYEKL. The CDR3 runs to 16 residues. For the CDR3, the DNA is TGCGCCAGCAGCCAAGAACCTCGTGGGCAGCACTATGGCTATACCTTC. It specifies CASSQEPRGQHYGYTF.

The CDR3 here is CASSLGGDQFF. The CDR3 DNA follows: TGTGCCAGCAGTTTAGGCGGTGACCAGTTCTTC. V gene TRBV12-3 or TRBV12-4 combines with J gene TRBJ2-1; D is undetermined. The CDR3 covers 11 residues. V was pared by 1 base and J by 13 bases, with 8 bases between.

This CDR3 is CASSRAGRRADTQYF. The CDR3 DNA sequence: TGTGCCAGCAGTCGGGCAGGACGACGAGCGGATACGCAGTATTTT. V is TRBV28 and J is TRBJ2-3; D is unresolved. Germline V lookup: CDR1 MDHEN, CDR2 SYDVKM. Trimming took off 5 bases at V and 6 bases at J, with 18 bases between the two ends. This CDR3 spans 15 amino acids.

V and J are TRBV14 and TRBJ2-1; 12 nucleotides align to TRBD2. Germline lookup yields CDR1 SGHDN and CDR2 FVKESK. Trimming removed 5 bases from V and 9 bases from J; junction bases left unmatched: 5. There are 14 residues in the CDR3. CDR3 protein: CASSATSGGSEQFF. The CDR3 DNA sequence: TGTGCCAGCAGCGCAACTAGCGGGGGGTCTGAGCAGTTCTTC.

This clone was found once. CDR3 loop: CASRFTGGWQETQYF. In DNA form, the CDR3 reads TGTGCCAGCAGGTTCACAGGGGGATGGCAAGAGACCCAGTACTTC. This chain connects TRBV6-5 to TRBJ2-5; the match to TRBD1 covers 8 bases. Germline values: CDR1 MNHEY, CDR2 SVGAGI. The CDR3 loop spans 15 amino acids. V gave up 6 bases and J gave up 2 bases; unmatched junction bases: 8.

The chain uses TRBV5-6 and TRBJ2-7; D gene unclear. Between the trimmed V and J ends, which lost 4 bases and 3 bases, there was a span of 8 bases. Germline V lookup: CDR1 SGHDT, CDR2 YYEEEE. The CDR3 is made up of 12 amino acids. For the CDR3, the DNA is TGTGCCAGCAGCCGGACCGGCTACGAGCAGTACGTC. Its translation: CASSRTGYEQYV.

This rearrangement joins TRBV14 to TRBJ1-4; D not certain. The CDR3 runs to 13 residues. Deletions cut 4 bases from V and 0 bases from J, with 3 bases between. CDR1 and CDR2 (germline): SGHDN, FVKESK. This CDR3 reads CASSPPTNEKLFF. The CDR3 bases are TGTGCCAGCAGCCCACCAACTAATGAAAAACTGTTTTTT.

This clone has a single count. CDR3 DNA sequence: TGTGCCAGCAGTTTCGACCCAGGGGGCATCTATGGCTACACCTTC. It is translated as CASSFDPGGIYGYTF. The chain links TRBV6-5 to TRBJ1-2, with 8 bases lining up with TRBD1. Trimming cost V 4 bases and J 4 bases; bases outside gene matches: 8. CDR1 is MNHEY and CDR2 is SVGAGI in the germline V gene. The CDR3 runs to 15 residues.

Of note for this clone: An end of the junction does not agree with germline; a read error may underlie this. The rearrangement uses TRBV7-7 and TRBJ2-2; D might be TRBD1 (8 bases). From germline, CDR1 is SSHAT and CDR2 FNYEAQ (reference sequence). This CDR3 is built from 16 residues. CDR3: CASTYGQGGSTGELFF. CDR3 nucleotides: TGTGCTAGCACCTATGGACAGGGAGGGTCCACCGGGGAGCTGTTTTTT.

V usage is TRBV28 and J usage is TRBJ2-5, with a weak D call TRBD1 (6 bases). V gave up 2 bases and J gave up 1 base, with 11 bases separating them. CDR1 is MDHEN and CDR2 is SYDVKM in the germline V gene. This CDR3 is built from 15 residues. This chain's CDR3 is CASSLPGVIQETQYF. The CDR3 bases are TGTGCCAGCAGTTTACCAGGGGTAATCCAAGAGACCCAGTACTTC.

The chain joins TRBV6-5 to TRBJ2-7; perhaps TRBD1 as D (6 bases). Germline lookup yields CDR1 MNHEY and CDR2 SVGAGI. The CDR3 contains 15 residues. With 0 bases removed from V and 3 bases from J, the gap between germline ends came to 12 bases. CDR3 region: CASSYSTDSYYEQYF. In DNA, the CDR3 is TGTGCCAGCAGTTACTCAACGGACAGTTACTACGAGCAGTACTTC.

This clone was picked up one time. The chain combines TRBV10-3 with TRBJ1-2, with D tentatively TRBD1 (6 bases). The length of the CDR3 is 14 residues. Germline CDR1 and CDR2: ENHRY and SYGVKD. V was pared by 0 bases and J by 5 bases, with 10 bases between. CDR3 in DNA: TGTGCCATCAGTGAGTCGGCAGGGGAGTATGGCTACACCTTC. Translation: CAISESAGEYGYTF.

The chain employs TRBV6-6 and TRBJ1-5; D might be TRBD1 (5 bases). The CDR3 totals 15 residues. CDR1 and CDR2 from the germline V gene are MNHNY and SVGAGI (reference sequence). The V end was cut by 2 bases, the J end by 1 base, with 9 bases between. CDR3 in DNA: TGTGCCAGCAGTTACGGGGGAGGCAGCAATCAGCCCCAGCATTTT. Translation gives CASSYGGGSNQPQHF.

The chain has TRBV6-5 and TRBJ1-5; possibly TRBD1 for D (5 bases). Trimming shortened V by 2 bases and J by 0 bases, and 8 bases separated the two germline ends. The CDR3 covers 15 residues. Per the germline V gene, CDR1 is MNHEY and CDR2 is SVGAGI. This CDR3 is CASSYRQHSNQPQHF. The CDR3 DNA reads as TGTGCCAGCAGTTACAGACAGCATAGCAATCAGCCCCAGCATTTT.

A single count supports this clone. The chain combines TRBV29-1 with TRBJ2-3, with TRBD1 identical over 7 bases. This CDR3 is 14 amino acids long. Losses at the gene ends were 7 bases for V and 2 bases for J; bases not matched to a gene: 9. Looked up from germline, CDR1 is SQVTM and CDR2 is ANQGSEA. The CDR3 reads CSAGTDFNTDTQYF. DNA of the CDR3: TGCAGCGCTGGGACAGACTTCAACACAGATACGCAGTATTTT.

This clone appeared once. The V and J genes are TRBV6-1 and TRBJ1-2; a possible D gene is TRBD1 (5 bases). This CDR3 region has 15 residues. From germline, CDR1 is MNHNS and CDR2 SASEGT. Trimming shortened V by 1 base and J by 4 bases, and 13 bases separated the two germline ends. CDR3 amino acids: CASSEGAQGGYGYTF. In nucleotides, the CDR3 is TGTGCCAGCAGTGAAGGGGCGCAGGGCGGCTATGGCTACACCTTC.

This rearrangement joins TRBV3-1 (or the pseudogene TRBV3-2) to TRBJ2-7, with 8 positions matching TRBD2. V lost 2 bases and J lost 3; bases outside the gene matches: 6. The CDR3 is made up of 15 amino acids. The germline V gene has CDR1 LGHDT and CDR2 YNNKEL (reference sequence). The DNA for the CDR3 is TGTGCCAGCAGCCAATCCAGCGGGAGTAGCTACGAGCAGTACTTC. As protein: CASSQSSGSSYEQYF.

The rearrangement links TRBV7-2 to TRBJ2-2, with D perhaps being TRBD1 or TRBD2 (5 bases each). Trimming pared 3 bases from V and 2 bases from J, leaving 13 bases between. In germline, CDR1 is SGHTA, CDR2 FQGNSA. This CDR3 region has 16 residues. In DNA form, the CDR3 reads TGTGCCAGCAGCTTCCAAAGAGGGGCTAACACCGGGGAGCTGTTTTTT. Translating it yields CASSFQRGANTGELFF.

This chain connects TRBV20-1 to TRBJ1-3; a possible D gene is TRBD1 (6 bases). The length of the CDR3 is 16 residues. Germline assignment: CDR1 DFQATT and CDR2 SNEGSKA (reference sequence). Trimming took 3 bases from V and 5 from J, leaving 20 bases between them. CDR3 sequence reads: CSASPGGMFARNTIYF. The CDR3 region has the DNA TGCAGTGCTAGTCCCGGGGGCATGTTTGCAAGAAACACCATATATTTT.

The chain recombines TRBV15 with TRBJ1-4, with 7 bases that match TRBD1. This CDR3 comprises 17 residues. The germline V gene has CDR1 LNHNV and CDR2 YYDKDF (reference sequence). The trim removed 3 bases at V and 2 bases at J, leaving 9 bases unmatched. The CDR3 spells CATSRSRLGQTNEKLFF. The CDR3 DNA is TGTGCCACCAGCAGGTCACGTTTGGGACAGACTAATGAAAAACTGTTTTTT.

This chain links TRBV19 with TRBJ1-5; D gene ambiguous. Germline CDR1 LNHDA, CDR2 SQIVND (reference sequence). Trimming stripped 1 base from V and 9 bases from J, with 16 bases between. The CDR3 is made up of 15 amino acids. The CDR3 loop is CASSIGVLSLAPQHF. DNA of the CDR3: TGTGCCAGTAGTATAGGAGTCCTTTCCCTGGCGCCCCAGCATTTT.

This chain connects TRBV3-1 (or the pseudogene TRBV3-2) to TRBJ1-3; D uncertain. The CDR3 covers 14 residues. CDR1 is LGHDT, CDR2 YNNKEL, per germline (reference sequence). Trimming stripped 3 bases from V and 4 bases from J, with 10 bases between. The CDR3 reads CASSHDRRGNTIYF. The DNA of the CDR3 is TGTGCCAGCAGCCATGATCGGCGCGGAAACACCATATATTTT.

This clone was detected once. V and J are TRBV1 and TRBJ1-5; TRBD1 reflects the table's D call only, with no check against the DNA. TRBV1 is noted as a pseudogene. This CDR3 spans 19 amino acids. CDR3 in amino acids: CTSSQEVTRTGDSNQPQHF. The CDR3 DNA sequence: TGCACCAGCAGCCAAGAGGTAACAAGGACAGGGGATAGCAATCAGCCCCAGCATTTT.